This T cell receptor (beta chain) came from a study of T cell repertoires in cytomegalovirus infection (dated by TCRdb to between 2017 and 2020). For the wider study: Alongside well-studied HLA-B-restricted epitopes, the peptide stimulations were aimed at recently identified HLA-C-restricted CMV epitopes, whose presentation resists viral immunomodulation. The HLA type of each donor mattered for the analysis, because public TCR beta signatures pointed to carriage of CMV infection along with the matching HLA type. The investigation overall reported the following: In the ex vivo response, HLA-C-restricted CMV-specific TCR beta clonotypes were dominant, and in two of eight donors the single most frequent clonotype came from this HLA-C-restricted group. Cumulative frequency of public TCR beta family members discriminated carriers of CMV infection plus the relevant HLA type in this cohort and an independent 352-donor cohort.

The intended sense of this specimen's treatment or condition label: in vitro stimulation with specific CMV peptide epitopes to enrich CMV-specific T cells. The germline V gene (reference sequence) provides CDR1 SGHNT and CDR2 YYREEE. CDR3 length: 18 amino acids, cysteine to phenylalanine. Kept here is only the CDR3 DNA, which spans 54 bases and is read in frame from base 1. After removal of 0 bases from V and 2 bases from J, the junction retains 13 bases not matched to a gene. For this clonotype: Its antigen is still unknown. Base qualities are not recorded, but no much larger clone differs from it by a single base.

Sequenced on an Illumina HiSeq 1500. TCRdb ran its own pipeline on the public reads, namely fastp trimming at Q25 and MiXCR clone calling, and kept in-frame beta chains. Each entry merges the rows of one CDR3 protein and shows their most common DNA and genes. In all, the sample holds about 700,000 distinct CDR3 sequences, and around a third of those were seen once. The ten largest clonotypes hold 15% to 20% of the sample. Sequenced here: cultured PBMCs, sampled from culture after CMV antigen stimulation. The V gene is TRBV5-4 and the J gene is TRBJ2-7; the junction holds 8 bases that match TRBD2. The sequence came from a human donor in good health (CMV status not recorded). Some clones in this sample may be carry-over from other donors' samples. The DNA is as follows: TGTGCCAGCAGCTTGGGGGTCTCGGTGAGCGGGGGAGCCTACGAGCAGTACTTC. This is translated as CASSLGVSVSGGAYEQYF.